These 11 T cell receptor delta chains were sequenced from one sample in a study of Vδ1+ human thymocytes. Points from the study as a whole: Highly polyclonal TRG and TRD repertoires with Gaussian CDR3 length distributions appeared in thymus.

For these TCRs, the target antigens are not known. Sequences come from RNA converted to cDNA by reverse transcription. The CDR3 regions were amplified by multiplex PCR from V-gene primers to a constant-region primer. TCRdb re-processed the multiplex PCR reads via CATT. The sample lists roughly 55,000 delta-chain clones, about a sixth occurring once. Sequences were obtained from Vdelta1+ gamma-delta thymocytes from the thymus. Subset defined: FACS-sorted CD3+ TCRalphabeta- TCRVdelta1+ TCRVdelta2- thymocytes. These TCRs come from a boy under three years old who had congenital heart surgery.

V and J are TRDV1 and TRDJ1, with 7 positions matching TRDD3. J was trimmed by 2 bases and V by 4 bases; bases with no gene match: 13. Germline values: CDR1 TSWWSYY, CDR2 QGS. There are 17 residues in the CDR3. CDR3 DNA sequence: TGTGCTCTTGGGGCCCATCTTCGACTGGGGCGGACCGATAAACTCATCTTT. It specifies CALGAHLRLGRTDKLIF.

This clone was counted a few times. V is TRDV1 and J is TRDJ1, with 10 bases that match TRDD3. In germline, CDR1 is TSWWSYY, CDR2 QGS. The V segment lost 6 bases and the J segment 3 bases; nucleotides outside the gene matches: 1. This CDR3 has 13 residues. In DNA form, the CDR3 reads TGTGCTCTTGGTGGGGGATACTCCGATAAACTCATCTTT. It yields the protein CALGGGYSDKLIF.

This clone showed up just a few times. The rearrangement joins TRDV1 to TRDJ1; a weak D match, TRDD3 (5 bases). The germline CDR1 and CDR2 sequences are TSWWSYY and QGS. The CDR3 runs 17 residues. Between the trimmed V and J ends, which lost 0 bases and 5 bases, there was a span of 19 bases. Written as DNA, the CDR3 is TGTGCTCTTGGGGAACTACTCCCCCAGAGCATACGGGATAAACTCATCTTT. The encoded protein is CALGELLPQSIRDKLIF.

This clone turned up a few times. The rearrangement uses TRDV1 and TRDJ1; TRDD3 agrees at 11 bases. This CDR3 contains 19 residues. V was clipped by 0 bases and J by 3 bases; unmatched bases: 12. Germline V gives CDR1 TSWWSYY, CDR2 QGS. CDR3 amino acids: CALGELWGLLGDKADKLIF. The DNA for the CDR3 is TGTGCTCTTGGGGAACTCTGGGGCCTACTGGGGGATAAGGCCGATAAACTCATCTTT.

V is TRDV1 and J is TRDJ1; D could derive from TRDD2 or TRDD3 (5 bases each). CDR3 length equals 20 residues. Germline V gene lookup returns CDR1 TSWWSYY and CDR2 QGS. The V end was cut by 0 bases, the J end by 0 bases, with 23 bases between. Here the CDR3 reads CALGELCLLFWWGNTDKLIF. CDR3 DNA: TGTGCTCTTGGGGAACTATGCCTACTGTTCTGGTGGGGAAACACCGATAAACTCATCTTT.

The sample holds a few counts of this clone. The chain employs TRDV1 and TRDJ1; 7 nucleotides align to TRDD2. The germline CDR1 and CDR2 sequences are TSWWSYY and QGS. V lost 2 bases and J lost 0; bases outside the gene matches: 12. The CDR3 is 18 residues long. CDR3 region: CALGESPTLPGYTDKLIF. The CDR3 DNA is TGTGCTCTTGGGGAATCGCCCACCCTTCCTGGGTACACCGATAAACTCATCTTT.

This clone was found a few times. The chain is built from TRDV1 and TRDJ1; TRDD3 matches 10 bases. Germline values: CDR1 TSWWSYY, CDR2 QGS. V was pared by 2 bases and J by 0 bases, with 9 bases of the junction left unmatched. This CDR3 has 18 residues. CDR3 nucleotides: TGTGCTCTTGGGGAATGGACTGGGGGATGCCACCACACCGATAAACTCATCTTT. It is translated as CALGEWTGGCHHTDKLIF.

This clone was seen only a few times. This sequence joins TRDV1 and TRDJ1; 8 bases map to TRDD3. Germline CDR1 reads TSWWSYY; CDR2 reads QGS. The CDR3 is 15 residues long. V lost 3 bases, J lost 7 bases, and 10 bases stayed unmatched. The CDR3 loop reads CALGDPKNWGLKLIF. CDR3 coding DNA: TGTGCTCTTGGGGACCCTAAGAACTGGGGGCTTAAACTCATCTTT.

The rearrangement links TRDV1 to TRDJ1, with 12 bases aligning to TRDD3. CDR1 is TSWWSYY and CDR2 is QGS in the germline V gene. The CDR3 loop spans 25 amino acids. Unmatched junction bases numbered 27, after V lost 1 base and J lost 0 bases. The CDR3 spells CALGEHVPSPGGYAKARGYTDKLIF. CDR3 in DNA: TGTGCTCTTGGGGAACACGTTCCTTCCCCTGGGGGATACGCGAAGGCGAGAGGATACACCGATAAACTCATCTTT.

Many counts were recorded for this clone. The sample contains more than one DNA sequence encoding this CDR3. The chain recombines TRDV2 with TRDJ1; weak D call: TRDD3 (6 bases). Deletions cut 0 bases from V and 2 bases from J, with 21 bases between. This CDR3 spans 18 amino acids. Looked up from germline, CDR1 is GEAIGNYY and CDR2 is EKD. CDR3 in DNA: TGTGCCTGTGACACCCCCTACTATCGGGATATGGGGACCGATAAACTCATCTTT. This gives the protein CACDTPYYRDMGTDKLIF.

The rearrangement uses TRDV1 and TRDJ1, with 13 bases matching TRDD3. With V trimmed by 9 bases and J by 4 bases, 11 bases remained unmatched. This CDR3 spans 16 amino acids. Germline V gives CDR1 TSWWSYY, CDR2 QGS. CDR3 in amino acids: CALSDWGIRTFDKLIF. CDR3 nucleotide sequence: TGTGCTCTCTCCGACTGGGGGATACGAACTTTCGATAAACTCATCTTT.